The T cell receptor beta chain under discussion was sequenced for a study of blood T cell repertoires in COVID-19 (dated by TCRdb to about 2020). As for the study more broadly: Collaborator samples came from the United States, Italy and Spain and covered acute and convalescent phases of COVID-19. Deeply sampled blood TCRbeta repertoires from subjects exposed to, actively infected with, or recovered from COVID-19 were included in the dataset. A freely available public database, intended as a resource for researchers studying the immune response to SARS-CoV-2, is where the repertoires were released. Samples were obtained from the ongoing ImmuneRACE study (first 160 participants) and from about 1,300 subjects provided by 6 global collaborators. The material from the prospective study consisted of cDNA or gDNA derived from T cells, B-cell-depleted T cells, or PBMCs. Where HLA class I and class II types were available, the types were taken from metadata supplied by the sample provider, not from assay-based typing. Sample metadata almost always included a de-identified subject ID, COVID-19 status, age in years and sex. The investigation overall reported the following: Clinical and demographic metadata were provided uncurated, with the amount varying by source and participant.

Taken from the germline V gene, the CDR1 and CDR2 loops are SGHRS and YFSETQ. Trimming takes 2 bases off V and 7 bases off J; junction bases not matched to a gene: 6. Including cysteine and phenylalanine, the CDR3 has 15 amino acids. Only the CDR3 DNA stays, 45 bases, in frame from base 1. Enrolling through a virtual design, the prospective study's participants ranged in age from roughly 18 to 89 years and lived across roughly 24 United States geographic areas. Cohort assignment in the prospective study relied on participant-reported clinical history from a screening survey and a study questionnaire. Recovered participants in ImmuneRACE Cohort 3 were defined as having two consecutive negative NP/OP PCR tests, clearance from a healthcare professional, or resolution of symptoms. Mobile phlebotomists in the prospective study collected whole blood, serum and a nasopharyngeal or oropharyngeal swab from every participant. Additional blood draws and questionnaires over an approximately 2-month period could optionally be provided by prospective study participants. Before DNA extraction, blood samples from the prospective study were shipped at room temperature or frozen.

TCRbeta CDR3 regions were amplified from genomic DNA using the immunoSEQ Assay, a bias-controlled multiplex PCR. The study's own analysis went as follows. Within the assay, amplification of reference gene primers was used to estimate how many nucleated cells each sample contained. Sequence reads were collapsed and filtered to measure the absolute abundance of every unique TCRbeta CDR3 rearrangement. For each sample, productive Simpson clonality was calculated as the square root of Simpson's diversity index across productive rearrangements. The source is immuneACCESS, and TCRdb retained only in-frame sequences with V and J called. Part of the clones is not carried over; for the studies checked, unresolved V genes explain less than half of this, and the remainder is unexplained. The D gene and trimming were derived from the DNA, and the V and J assignments and clone size from that table. The sample data list more than 250,000 clones, and about nine tenths of these were observed just once. The leading ten clones occupy approximately 2.5% of the sample.

As regards this clone: Its cognate antigen has yet to be identified. The input lacks base qualities; no much larger clone sits a single base away.

The sequence derives from a woman between 18 and 30 years old who had recovered from COVID-19. The sequencing sample was made of PBMCs or T cells enriched from blood (not recorded which). This chain joins TRBV5-1 to TRBJ2-1; TRBD1 agrees with 10 junctional bases. CDR3 sequence: CASSFLDRGSNEQFF. The sequence in DNA is TGCGCCAGCAGCTTTCTGGACAGGGGGTCGAATGAGCAGTTCTTC.